The next 10 T cell receptor beta chains were all read from a single sample in a study of blood T cells in healthy people across ages. Through a sample-barcoded 5' primer and a J-beta primer mix, a second PCR was run for 7 to 11 cycles. One entry per CDR3 protein results from TCRdb running MiXCR on the 5' RACE reads. The profile shows about 730,000 distinct CDR3 sequences, roughly 41% of them singletons. Sequencing used blood. These receptors were taken from a woman aged 60-75 years in good health.

This rearrangement joins TRBV25-1 to TRBJ1-4; the match to TRBD1 covers 7 bases. V dropped 2 bases and J dropped 4; count of bases not matched to a gene: 7. Germline CDR1 MGHDK, CDR2 SYGVNS. The CDR3 covers 16 residues. CDR3 coding DNA: TGTGCCAGCAGTGAACCCTGGGACAGACTTAATGAAAAACTGTTTTTT. Encoded protein: CASSEPWDRLNEKLFF.

The chain employs TRBV29-1 and TRBJ2-5; 8 bases fit TRBD1. The CDR3 consists of 12 residues. Losses at the gene ends were 4 bases for V and 5 bases for J; bases not matched to a gene: 3. The germline V gene has CDR1 SQVTM and CDR2 ANQGSEA. This chain's CDR3 is CSVADRDETQYF. The CDR3 nucleotides read TGCAGCGTTGCGGACAGGGACGAGACCCAGTACTTC. The full variable domain, in which reference TRBV29-1 and TRBJ2-5 provide the parts outside the CDR3, is SAVISQKPSRDICQRGTSLTIQCQVDSQVTMMFWYRQQPGQSLTLIATANQGSEATYESGFVIDKFPISRPNLTFSTLTVSNMSPEDSSIYLCSVADRDETQYFGPGTRLLVL.

This clonotype has a count of ten or more. CDR3 in DNA: TGTGCCAGCAGCCTGGTCGGGACTAGCGGATACGAGCAGTACTTC. The encoded protein is CASSLVGTSGYEQYF. J is TRBJ2-7 and V is TRBV11-3; TRBD2 agrees at 11 bases. Germline loops: CDR1 SGHNT, CDR2 YENEEA. This CDR3 spans 15 amino acids. After removal of 5 bases from V and 4 bases from J, the junction contained 7 bases not matched to a gene.

The chain uses TRBV20-1 and TRBJ1-1; weak D call: TRBD1 (6 bases). In germline, CDR1 is DFQATT, CDR2 SNEGSKA (reference sequence). The V end was cut by 3 bases, the J end by 1 base, with 18 bases between. The CDR3 contains 16 residues. In DNA, the CDR3 is TGCAGTGCTAGTCGTCCCGGGGGGCGCGCGAACACTGAAGCTTTCTTT. It specifies CSASRPGGRANTEAFF.

Notes on this clonotype: With a much larger clone just one base away, this may be a read error. V usage is TRBV29-1 and J usage is TRBJ2-3; D gene ambiguous. The CDR3 contains 11 residues. Germline-derived CDR1 and CDR2 are SQVTM and ANQGSEA. The CDR3 sequence is CSANSRDTRYF. CDR3 coding DNA: TGCAGCGCAAACTCAAGGGATACGCGGTATTTT.

The table lists this clonotype with a few counts. The V gene is TRBV27, the J gene TRBJ1-4; no firm D call. CDR3 length: 14 residues. Per the germline V gene, CDR1 is MNHEY and CDR2 is SMNVEV (reference sequence). V lost 8 bases, J lost 7 bases, and 17 bases lay in between. The CDR3: CASGTRSPIEKLFF. CDR3 DNA: TGTGCCAGCGGCACCCGGAGTCCCATTGAAAAACTGTTTTTT.

This clonotype was observed a handful of times. V is TRBV20-1 and J is TRBJ1-5, with TRBD1 identical over 9 bases. Looked up from germline, CDR1 is DFQATT and CDR2 is SNEGSKA (reference sequence). V lost 6 bases, J lost 7 bases, and 10 bases stayed unmatched. CDR3 size: 14 residues. CDR3 sequence reads: CSAPGQGGRQPQHF. Written as DNA, the CDR3 is TGCAGTGCGCCGGGACAGGGAGGGCGCCAGCCCCAGCATTTT.

About this clonotype: The junction shows a germline mismatch at one end, possibly a read error. V gene TRBV12-3 or TRBV12-4 combines with J gene TRBJ2-1; D is uncertain. The CDR3 has 13 amino acids. CDR3 sequence: CASRRSSYKEQFF. DNA of the CDR3: TGTGCCAGCAGGCGGAGCTCCTACAAGGAGCAGTTCTTC.

As regards this clonotype: This may arise from a read error, as a much more abundant clone is one base away. V gene TRBV20-1 combines with J gene TRBJ2-1, with 7 bases matching TRBD2. Matching the DNA end better, TRBJ2-7 makes the J call doubtful. The CDR3 sequence is 14 residues long. Germline V gives CDR1 DFQATT, CDR2 SNEGSKA (reference sequence). CDR3 sequence reads: CSAREPSGYNEQYF. The CDR3 DNA sequence: TGCAGTGCTAGAGAACCTAGCGGTTACAATGAGCAGTACTTC.

This clonotype has a handful of counts. V is TRBV11-2 and J is TRBJ2-5; D unclear. Trimming removed 5 bases from V and 0 bases from J, with 13 bases in between. This CDR3 is 15 amino acids long. Germline CDR1 reads SGHAT; CDR2 reads FQNNGV. The chain's CDR3 is CASSPPLAYQETQYF. CDR3 nucleotide sequence: TGTGCCAGCAGCCCCCCTCTTGCGTACCAAGAGACCCAGTACTTC.